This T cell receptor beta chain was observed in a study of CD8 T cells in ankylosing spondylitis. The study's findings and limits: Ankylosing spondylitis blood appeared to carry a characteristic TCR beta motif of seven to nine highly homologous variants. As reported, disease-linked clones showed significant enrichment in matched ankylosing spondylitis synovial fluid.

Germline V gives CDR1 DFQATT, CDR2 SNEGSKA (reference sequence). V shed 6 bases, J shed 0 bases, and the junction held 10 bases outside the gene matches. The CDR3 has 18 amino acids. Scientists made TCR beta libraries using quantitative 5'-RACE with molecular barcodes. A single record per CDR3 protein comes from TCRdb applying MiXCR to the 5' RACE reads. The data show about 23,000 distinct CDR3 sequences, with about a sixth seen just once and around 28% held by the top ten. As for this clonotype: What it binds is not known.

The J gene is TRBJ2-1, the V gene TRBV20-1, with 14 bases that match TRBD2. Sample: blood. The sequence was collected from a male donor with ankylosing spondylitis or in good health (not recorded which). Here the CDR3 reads CSAEIRTSGGISYNEQFF. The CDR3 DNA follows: TGCAGTGCCGAGATAAGGACTAGCGGGGGGATCTCCTACAATGAGCAGTTCTTC.